The 13 T cell receptor beta chains reported below all come from one sample, sequenced in a study of human versus mouse CDR3 diversity and MHC coevolution. Sequencing used immunoSEQ multiplex PCR; TCRdb keeps in-frame clones, though not all of them. The sample shows roughly 81,000 clones, 85% to 95% of them seen only once. The specimen sequenced was naive CD4+ T cells from blood. Sample subset: CD45RO-negative CD62L-positive naive CD4 T cells. Every receptor here comes from a person aged 25 to 69 in good health.

The rearrangement links TRBV9 to TRBJ2-5; TRBD1 agrees at 8 bases. The DNA end is more similar to TRBJ2-7, so the J call may be wrong. The CDR3 is 14 amino acids. Germline loops: CDR1 SGDLS, CDR2 YYNGEE. CDR3 nucleotides: TGTGCCAGCAGCGTACAGGGGGCTTCCTACGAGCAGTACTTC. Encoded protein: CASSVQGASYEQYF.

The V and J genes are TRBV7-2 and TRBJ2-7; D gene uncertain. Germline V gene lookup returns CDR1 SGHTA and CDR2 FQGNSA. V was shortened by 1 base and J by 2 bases, with 9 bases between the two germline ends. CDR3 size: 14 residues. CDR3 coding DNA: TGTGCCAGCAGCTTAGGTGGCGGCACCTACGAGCAGTACTTC. This translates into CASSLGGGTYEQYF.

The rearrangement uses TRBV14 and TRBJ2-7; 8 positions match TRBD1. With 4 bases clipped from V and 9 bases from J, the junction kept 14 bases outside the gene matches. Germline CDR1 is SGHDN and CDR2 is FVKESK. The CDR3 runs to 15 residues. The CDR3 loop reads CASSRGQGSLRRQYF. CDR3 in DNA: TGTGCCAGCAGCCGAGGACAGGGAAGTTTACGACGGCAGTACTTC.

The chain couples TRBV29-1 to TRBJ1-5; D uncertain. Per germline, CDR1 SQVTM and CDR2 ANQGSEA. This CDR3 has 11 residues. Trimming took off 4 bases at V and 7 bases at J, with 8 bases between the two ends. CDR3 sequence reads: CSVGEEQPQHF. The CDR3 DNA follows: TGCAGCGTTGGGGAGGAGCAGCCCCAGCATTTT.

The V gene is TRBV4-3, the J gene TRBJ2-7, with 9 bases lining up with TRBD1. Germline CDR1 is LGHNA and CDR2 is YSLEER. This CDR3 has 15 residues. The V segment lost 0 bases and the J segment 2 bases; nucleotides outside the gene matches: 2. The CDR3 DNA reads as TGCGCCAGCAGCCAAGAGGGGACAGGGACCTACGAGCAGTACTTC. Its translation: CASSQEGTGTYEQYF.

The chain is built from TRBV29-1 and TRBJ1-3; D remains unclear. The germline gives CDR1 SQVTM, CDR2 ANQGSEA. With 5 bases removed from V and 0 bases from J, the gap between germline ends came to 11 bases. The CDR3 spans 14 residues. The CDR3 protein is CSVSSPSSGNTIYF. In nucleotides, the CDR3 is TGCAGCGTTTCCAGTCCCAGCTCTGGAAACACCATATATTTT.

The rearrangement uses TRBV28 and TRBJ1-5; D gene uncertain. The germline V and J ends were trimmed by 6 bases and 6 bases, with 15 bases remaining between them. The CDR3 is made up of 14 amino acids. The germline gives CDR1 MDHEN, CDR2 SYDVKM. The CDR3 DNA reads TGTGCCAGCAGGCGGGCGGGTGCTACTCAGCCCCAGCATTTT. Translated: CASRRAGATQPQHF.

This chain joins TRBV5-5 and TRBJ1-6; 7 bases match TRBD1. After removal of 3 bases from V and 5 bases from J, the junction contained 2 bases not matched to a gene. The CDR3 consists of 14 residues. Germline loops: CDR1 SGHKS, CDR2 YYEKEE (reference sequence). CDR3 sequence (DNA): TGTGCCAGCAGCTACGGACAGGATAATTCACCCCTCCACTTT. Its protein product is CASSYGQDNSPLHF.

V gene TRBV6-6 combines with J gene TRBJ1-5, with 7 bases aligning to TRBD1. The CDR3 loop spans 14 amino acids. Unmatched junction bases numbered 4, after V lost 6 bases and J lost 2 bases. Germline CDR1 is MNHNY and CDR2 is SVGAGI (reference sequence). DNA for the CDR3: TGTGCCAGCAGCCCGACAGGGCGCAATCAGCCCCAGCATTTT. Translating gives CASSPTGRNQPQHF.

The J gene is TRBJ1-1, the V gene TRBV5-1, with no clear D. Germline V CDR1 and CDR2: SGHRS, YFSETQ. This CDR3 has 13 amino acids. Between the trimmed V and J ends, which lost 0 bases and 3 bases, there was a span of 6 bases. The CDR3 region has the DNA TGCGCCAGCAGCTTGGTTCAGGACACTGAAGCTTTCTTT. It yields the protein CASSLVQDTEAFF.

The V and J genes are TRBV5-6 and TRBJ2-1; 13 bases are shared with TRBD2. Germline V lookup: CDR1 SGHDT, CDR2 YYEEEE. The CDR3 runs to 15 residues. Trimming took 4 bases from V and 9 from J; bases not matched to a gene: 7. The CDR3 reads CASSHGLAGAGEQFF. The CDR3 coding sequence is TGTGCCAGCAGCCACGGACTAGCGGGAGCGGGTGAGCAGTTCTTC.

The V call is TRBV6-6, the J call TRBJ1-1; maybe TRBD1 (6 bases). Germline values: CDR1 MNHNY, CDR2 SVGAGI (reference sequence). The CDR3 length is 12 residues. Trimming cost V 8 bases and J 5 bases, with 12 bases left between them. CDR3 residues: CASFEGETEAFF. CDR3 DNA sequence: TGTGCCAGCTTCGAGGGGGAGACTGAAGCTTTCTTT.

A remark on this clone: The sample contains more than one DNA sequence encoding this CDR3. The V gene is TRBV28, the J gene TRBJ1-1, with D maybe TRBD1 (6 bases). Trimming stripped 7 bases from V and 1 base from J, with 10 bases between. The CDR3 runs to 13 residues. From germline, CDR1 is MDHEN and CDR2 SYDVKM. Here the CDR3 DNA reads TGTGCCAGCATCCAAGGGGGGAACACTGAAGCTTTCTTT. Amino acids: CASIQGGNTEAFF. Drawing the rest from reference TRBV28 and TRBJ1-1, the complete variable domain is DVKVTQSSRYLVKRTGEKVFLECVQDMDHENMFWYRQDPGLGLRLIYFSYDVKMKEKGDIPEGYSVSREKKERFSLILESASTNQTSMYLCASIQGGNTEAFFGQGTRLTVV.